The entry that follows covers one TCR beta chain sequence. The data were produced by immunoSEQ multiplex PCR, yet TCRdb's version contains in-frame clones alone and is incomplete. This sample has about 400,000 clones, with about 91% found just once. Indicated treatment: over 15 received Ad26.COV2.S at low or high dose, single or two shots; 5 received placebo; per-sample allocation not given. After the first vaccine or placebo injection, samples were drawn on day 63. This specimen comes from a study of Ad26.COV2.S vaccination and SARS-CoV-2 variants. This CDR3 has 16 amino acids. The V and J ends lost 0 bases and 3 bases respectively, with 16 bases between them. Germline CDR1 reads SGHRS; CDR2 reads YFSETQ.

This TCR derives from a person aged 18 to 59 who received the Ad26.COV2.S COVID-19 vaccine or a placebo. This chain connects TRBV5-1 to TRBJ2-7; tentatively, D is TRBD1 or TRBD2 (5 bases each). The source material was peripheral blood, sampled in a trial of Ad26.COV2.S vaccine versus placebo. CDR3 sequence: CASSLGPGTEFYEQYF. CDR3 nucleotide sequence: TGCGCCAGCAGCTTGGGGCCAGGGACCGAATTCTACGAGCAGTACTTC.